This T cell receptor (beta chain) was captured in a study of T cells in localized non-small cell lung cancer. Study-wide results and limits: Clonality peaked in uninvolved adjacent lung rather than tumor. Out of the top 100 tumor clones, a median roughly 58 were seen in adjacent lung. Greater blood T cell density accompanied longer overall survival.

It was adjacent lung free of atypia that was taken, at least 2 cm from the tumor margin. The count of this clone is one. The antigen is undetermined. Only in-frame clones appear in the TCRdb table, and some are missing; sequencing was by immunoSEQ multiplex PCR. Among 1,000 to 1,500 clones listed, around 21% were seen once. Trimming left V 4 bases short and J 2 bases short, with 10 bases between. This CDR3 has 15 amino acids. Germline V CDR1 and CDR2: SGHRS, YFSETQ. This chain joins TRBV5-1 and TRBJ2-6; D remains unclear. This clonotype originated in a male donor at least 60 years old with stage III lung adenocarcinoma. The sample here was normal lung tissue next to the tumor, taken before any cancer treatment. CDR3: CASSPAPAGANVLTF. For the CDR3, the DNA is TGCGCCAGCAGCCCGGCCCCGGCTGGGGCCAACGTCCTGACTTTC. Together with reference TRBV5-1 and TRBJ2-6, the CDR3 gives the full variable domain: KAGVTQTPRYLIKTRGQQVTLSCSPISGHRSVSWYQQTPGQGLQFLFEYFSETQRNKGNFPGRFSGRQFSNSRSEMNVSTLELGDSALYLCASSPAPAGANVLTFGAGSRLTVL.